The clone carrying this T cell receptor beta chain has just a few counts. Antigen: not known. Primed by a sample-barcoded 5' primer and a J-beta primer mix, a second PCR proceeded for 7 to 11 cycles. A template-switch adaptor with 12 random nucleotides tagged each cDNA molecule. Every sample gave at least 3 million paired-end reads containing CDR3. TCRdb reprocessed the 5' RACE reads with MiXCR, giving one entry per CDR3 protein. This sample yields hundreds of thousands of distinct CDR3 sequences, of which 58% are seen a single time; roughly 22% belongs to the top ten. At least 5 micrograms of total RNA were extracted per sample. These data originate in a study of blood T cells in healthy people across ages. J gave up 2 bases and V 6 bases, and 8 bases lay outside the gene matches. CDR3 size: 16 residues. Overall study findings and caveats: The recorded TCR beta diversity per million T cells decreased in a roughly linear manner with age.

The origin of this receptor is a man aged 25-40 years in good health. J is TRBJ2-5 and V is TRBV12-3 or TRBV12-4; 11 bases agree with TRBD2. The material sequenced was blood. The CDR3, as DNA: TGTGCCAGCAGAGGGAGACTAGCGGGGACTCAAGAGACCCAGTACTTC. The encoded protein is CASRGRLAGTQETQYF.